Reported below is one TCR beta chain. The antigen is undetermined. The data originate from a study of a mutant IDH1 vaccine in newly diagnosed glioma. About the study: Treated patients showed a male proportion of around 60%, a female proportion of about 40%, and a mean age of around 39 years.

Time point of the sample: week 23, last vaccination. The content of each vaccine dose was 300 ug of mutant IDH1 20-mer peptide, and topical imiquimod accompanied it. Trimming removed 5 bases from V and 2 bases from J, with 8 bases in between. The CDR3 extends over 13 amino acids. Germline CDR1 and CDR2: SGHVS and FNYEAQ. Some clones are missing from TCRdb's copy, which holds only in-frame ones; the method was immunoSEQ multiplex PCR. The sample shows 65,000 or so clones, about 85% of them seen only once. The gene calls are TRBV7-6 and TRBJ2-3; D not resolved. The clonotype was recovered from a man aged 25 to 40 with glioma. The sample consisted of PBMCs, taken from a glioma patient whose treatment included an IDH1 peptide vaccine. For the CDR3, the DNA is TGTGCCAGCAGCGCCGAATTCACAGATACGCAGTATTTT. It codes for CASSAEFTDTQYF.